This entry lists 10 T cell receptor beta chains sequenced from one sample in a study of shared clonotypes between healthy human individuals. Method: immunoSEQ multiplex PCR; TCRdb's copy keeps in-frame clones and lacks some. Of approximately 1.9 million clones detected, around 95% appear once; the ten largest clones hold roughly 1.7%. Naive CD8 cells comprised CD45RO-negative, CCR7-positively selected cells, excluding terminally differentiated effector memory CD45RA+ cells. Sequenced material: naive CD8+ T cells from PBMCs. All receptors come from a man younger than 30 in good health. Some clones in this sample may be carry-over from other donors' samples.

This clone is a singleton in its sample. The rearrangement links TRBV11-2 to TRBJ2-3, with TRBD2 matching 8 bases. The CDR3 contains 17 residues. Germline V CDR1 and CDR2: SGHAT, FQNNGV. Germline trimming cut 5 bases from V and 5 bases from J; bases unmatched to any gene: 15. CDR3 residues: CASSKWTTLREVDTQYF. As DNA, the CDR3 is TGTGCCAGCAGCAAATGGACTACTTTGCGGGAGGTAGATACGCAGTATTTT.

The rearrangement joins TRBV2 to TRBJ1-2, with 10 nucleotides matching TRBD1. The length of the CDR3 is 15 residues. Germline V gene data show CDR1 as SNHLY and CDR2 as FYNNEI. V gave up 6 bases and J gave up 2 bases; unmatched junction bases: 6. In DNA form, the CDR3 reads TGTGCCAGCAGCTCCGGGACAGGGGAAAACTATGGCTACACCTTC. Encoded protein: CASSSGTGENYGYTF.

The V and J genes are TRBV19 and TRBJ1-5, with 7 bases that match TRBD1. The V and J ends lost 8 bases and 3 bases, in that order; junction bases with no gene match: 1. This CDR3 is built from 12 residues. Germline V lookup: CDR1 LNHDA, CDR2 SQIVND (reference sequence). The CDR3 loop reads CASGTVNQPQHF. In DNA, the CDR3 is TGTGCCAGTGGGACAGTCAATCAGCCCCAGCATTTT.

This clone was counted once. CDR3 coding DNA: TGTGCCAGCAGCATAGGGACAGGGGGCGAGCAGTACTTC. It codes for CASSIGTGGEQYF. The rearrangement links TRBV9 to TRBJ2-7; 11 positions agree with TRBD1. CDR3 length equals 13 residues. CDR1 and CDR2 (germline): SGDLS, YYNGEE. With V trimmed by 4 bases and J by 6 bases, 3 bases remained unmatched.

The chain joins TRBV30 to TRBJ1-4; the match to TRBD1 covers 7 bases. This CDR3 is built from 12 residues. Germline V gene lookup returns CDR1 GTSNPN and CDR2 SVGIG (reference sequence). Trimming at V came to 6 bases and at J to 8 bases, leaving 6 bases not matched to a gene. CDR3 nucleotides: TGTGCCTGCTTTGAGGGGGCCGAAAAACTGTTTTTT. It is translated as CACFEGAEKLFF.

The CDR3 bases are TGTGCCAGCAGCCCAAGAGGGGCTCTGGGCACGGGGTCACCCCTCCACTTT. Amino acids: CASSPRGALGTGSPLHF. The chain carries TRBV7-9 and TRBJ1-6, with a tentative D call TRBD1 (5 bases). The germline V gene has CDR1 SEHNR and CDR2 FQNEAQ (reference sequence). Trimming left V 5 bases short and J 10 bases short, with 24 bases between. The CDR3 contains 17 residues.

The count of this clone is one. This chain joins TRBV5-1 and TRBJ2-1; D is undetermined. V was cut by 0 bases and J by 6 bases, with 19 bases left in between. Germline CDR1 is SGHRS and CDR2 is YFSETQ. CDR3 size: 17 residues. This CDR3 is CASSLVPDVNLSNEQFF. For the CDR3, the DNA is TGCGCCAGCAGCTTGGTCCCGGACGTAAACCTATCCAATGAGCAGTTCTTC.

CDR3 DNA sequence: TGTGCCAGCAGCTTAGAAGGGTTCGCGGGAAACGAGCAGTACTTC. As protein: CASSLEGFAGNEQYF. The chain combines TRBV11-2 with TRBJ2-7; D is perhaps TRBD2 (6 bases). This CDR3 has 15 residues. V was shortened by 0 bases and J by 5 bases, with 14 bases between the two germline ends. CDR1 is SGHAT, CDR2 FQNNGV, per germline.

CDR3 bases: TGTGCCAGCAGCTCGCGGACAGGGCGGGGGTATGACTATGGCTACACCTTC. Amino acids: CASSSRTGRGYDYGYTF. This chain links TRBV5-6 with TRBJ1-2; 8 nucleotides agree with TRBD1. The CDR3 runs 17 residues. Germline values: CDR1 SGHDT, CDR2 YYEEEE. The trim removed 3 bases at V and 3 bases at J, leaving 13 bases unmatched.

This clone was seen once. The CDR3 DNA reads as TGTGCCAGTATCGGCAGGGGGTATGGCTACACCTTC. Its translation is CASIGRGYGYTF. This chain links TRBV2 with TRBJ1-2, with 7 bases lining up with TRBD1. CDR3 length: 12 residues. Germline V gene lookup returns CDR1 SNHLY and CDR2 FYNNEI. V shed 9 bases and J 5 bases; nucleotides not matched to a gene: 6.